This T cell receptor beta chain was observed in a study of tumor and adjacent non-tumor tissue in lung cancer. Study details: Aged about 31 to 80 years, patients included 10 men and about 5 women with stage I to III disease. General observations from the study: Tumor tissue had significantly higher TCR diversity than normal lung. Shorter survival was associated with higher TCR diversity in tumors.

The sample holds many counts of this clonotype. The target antigen is unknown. Three rounds of nested PCR, following a modified ARM-PCR protocol, produced the TCRbeta library. TCRdb called the multiplex PCR reads again in MiXCR, with one record for every CDR3 protein. The sample yields approximately 82,000 distinct CDR3 sequences, approximately 82% seen once. No cell sorting was done before RNA was extracted from the tissue. More than 3 cm separated this lung sample from the edge of the tumor. Newly diagnosed lung cancer patients had thoracic surgery in China, August–late 2014, without prior chemotherapy. Sequenced material: distant non-tumor lung tissue. The source is a man between 70 and 80 years old with non-small cell lung cancer.

CDR3 DNA: TGCAGTGCTAGTTCCTACGAGCAGTACTTC. This sequence encodes CSASSYEQYF. The chain recombines TRBV20-1 with TRBJ2-7; unclear D gene. CDR3 length: 10 residues. Trimming pared 3 bases from V and 1 base from J, leaving 1 base between. Germline loops: CDR1 DFQATT, CDR2 SNEGSKA (reference sequence).